The clone carrying this T cell receptor beta chain has ten or more counts. Its antigen is still unknown. Coverage ceases 3 residues before the CDR3 finishes, and the germline J gene fills in the end. The sample is drawn from a study of T cell clonality in common variable immunodeficiency. Study-wide results and caveats: CVID subjects shared fewer TCRbeta clones than healthy controls did. What drives increased CVID clonality needs T cell subpopulation sequencing. Patient heterogeneity in the CVID cohort limited correlations between repertoire features and clinical complications. In common variable immunodeficiency, TCR beta chains reportedly carried fewer deletions and N-nucleotide insertions.

Germline-derived CDR1 and CDR2 are SGHRS and YFSETQ. V lost 3 bases and J 6 bases, leaving 5 bases between the germline ends. This CDR3 is built from 11 residues. Generated by immunoSEQ multiplex PCR, the TCRdb table keeps only in-frame clones and is missing some. The sample includes around 42,000 clones, none of them occurring once. This rearrangement joins TRBV5-1 to TRBJ2-3; D not certain. This receptor was identified in a person between 18 and 75 years old in good health. The sequencing sample was made of peripheral blood mononuclear cells. CDR3 loop: CASSSADTQYF. CDR3 DNA (partial): TGCGCCAGCAGCTCCGCGGATACG.